This TCR beta chain came from a study of blood T cell repertoires in COVID-19. The method was immunoSEQ multiplex PCR; TCRdb's version includes in-frame clones alone and lacks a portion of them. The table has a few hundred thousand clones, around 82% seen once. CDR1 and CDR2 from the germline V gene are SGHKS and YYEKEE (reference sequence). Trimming cost V 0 bases and J 4 bases, with 10 bases left between them. The CDR3 contains 14 residues. The sample consisted of peripheral blood. The chain has TRBV5-5 and TRBJ2-5, with D possibly being TRBD2 (6 bases). This TCR came from a young woman with acute or convalescent COVID-19. The CDR3 nucleotides read TGTGCCAGCAGCTTGGGGCTAGCGCGAGAGACCCAGTACTTC. Its protein product is CASSLGLARETQYF. The whole variable domain, remainder taken from reference TRBV5-5 and TRBJ2-5, is DAGVTQSPTHLIKTRGQQVTLRCSPISGHKSVSWYQQVLGQGPQFIFQYYEKEERGRGNFPDRFSARQFPNYSSELNVNALLLGDSALYLCASSLGLARETQYFGPGTRLLVL.